What follows is one TCR beta chain and its context. This specimen belongs to a study of radiotherapy plus CTLA-4 blockade in lung cancer. Libraries were prepared by immunoSEQ multiplex PCR; TCRdb keeps only in-frame clonotypes and omits some of them. The sample shows about 51,000 clones, 65% to 85% of them seen only once. The germline V gene encodes CDR1 MDHEN and CDR2 SYDVKM. The V and J ends lost 5 bases and 12 bases, in that order; junction bases with no gene match: 4. CDR3 length equals 12 residues. This TCR came from a human donor with non-small cell lung cancer whose response to radiotherapy plus ipilimumab could not be evaluated. The sample here was peripheral blood, taken from a patient treated with radiotherapy plus ipilimumab. The chain combines TRBV28 with TRBJ1-4; 9 bases map to TRBD1. The CDR3 nucleotides read TGTGCCAGCAGTATGACAGGGGGGGAACTGTTTTTT. This encodes CASSMTGGELFF.